These 14 T cell receptor beta chains came from one sample sequenced in a study of T cells in Graves' hyperthyroidism and ophthalmopathy. TCR beta CDR3 sequences were amplified from RNA transcripts. Researchers ran a first-round RT-PCR on the TCR CDR3 using the HTBI primer set. Via MiXCR, TCRdb re-called the multiplex PCR reads, giving one row per CDR3 protein. The sample lists 490,000 or so distinct CDR3 sequences, roughly 45% occurring once. The sample comprised peripheral blood or thyroid tissue (not recorded which). Every receptor here comes from an adult woman with Graves' disease, either hyperthyroidism or ophthalmopathy (not recorded which).

This chain joins TRBV25-1 and TRBJ1-1, with D possibly matching TRBD1 (5 bases). The V end was cut by 8 bases, the J end by 6 bases, with 16 bases between. The CDR3 has 13 residues. Germline V CDR1 and CDR2: MGHDK, SYGVNS. The CDR3 protein is CASHAQVRAEAFF. CDR3 DNA: TGTGCCAGCCATGCACAGGTCCGCGCTGAAGCTTTCTTT.

V usage is TRBV7-9 and J usage is TRBJ2-3; weak D call: TRBD2 (6 bases). CDR1 and CDR2 from the germline V gene are SEHNR and FQNEAQ (reference sequence). This CDR3 region has 14 residues. Trimming stripped 3 bases from V and 0 bases from J, with 7 bases between. The CDR3 region has the DNA TGTGCCAGCAGCTTTGGGACTAGCACAGATACGCAGTATTTT. As protein: CASSFGTSTDTQYF.

On this clonotype itself: The junction departs from the called germline gene at one end, perhaps through a read error. The CDR3 region has the DNA TGTGCTAGCAGCTTAGGCAGCATCGGAAACACCATATATTTT. Its translation: CASSLGSIGNTIYF. The V call is TRBV7-8, the J call TRBJ1-5; D gene ambiguous. The J call may not be correct, given that the DNA end is closer to TRBJ1-3. CDR1 and CDR2 (germline): SGHVS, FQNEAQ. The CDR3 runs to 14 residues.

The chain combines TRBV10-1 with TRBJ2-2, with D unresolved. CDR3 length: 14 amino acids. V was trimmed by 6 bases and J by 2 bases, leaving 10 bases between them. Germline-derived CDR1 and CDR2 are WNHNN and SYGVQD (reference sequence). The CDR3 DNA follows: TGCGCCAGCAGACAAGGAATTAACACCGGGGAGCTGTTTTTT. Translated: CASRQGINTGELFF.

This chain links TRBV20-1 with TRBJ2-5, with 10 bases fitting TRBD2. V lost 6 bases and J lost 2; bases outside the gene matches: 12. The CDR3 runs 16 residues. Germline CDR1 DFQATT, CDR2 SNEGSKA (reference sequence). This chain's CDR3 is CSAPRSLAGDQETQYF. As DNA, the CDR3 is TGCAGTGCCCCGAGGTCGCTAGCGGGAGATCAAGAGACCCAGTACTTC.

The V call is TRBV10-2, the J call TRBJ2-2; TRBD2 matches at 10 bases. This CDR3 is 15 amino acids long. The V and J ends lost 8 bases and 6 bases, in that order; junction bases with no gene match: 9. Germline values: CDR1 WSHSY, CDR2 SAAADI. This CDR3 is CASDSGRLIAGELFF. In nucleotides, the CDR3 is TGCGCCAGCGATAGCGGGAGGCTTATAGCCGGGGAGCTGTTTTTT.

This clonotype was detected many times. J is TRBJ1-1 and V is TRBV6-6, with 7 bases that match TRBD1. From germline, CDR1 is MNHNY and CDR2 SVGAGI (reference sequence). The V gene end was trimmed by 5 bases and the J gene end by 3 bases; junction bases not matched to a gene: 12. The CDR3 is 16 residues long. This chain's CDR3 is CASSTRTGGRDTEAFF. CDR3 nucleotide sequence: TGTGCCAGCAGTACTCGGACAGGTGGGAGGGACACTGAAGCTTTCTTT.

The sample holds many counts of this clonotype. The V and J genes are TRBV6-6 and TRBJ1-5; 9 bases are shared with TRBD1. Germline lookup yields CDR1 MNHNY and CDR2 SVGAGI (reference sequence). CDR3 length: 15 residues. After removal of 5 bases from V and 3 bases from J, the junction contained 5 bases not matched to a gene. The CDR3 DNA is TGTGCCAGCAGTCCAGGGACAGGGTACAATCAGCCCCAGCATTTT. This encodes CASSPGTGYNQPQHF.

Turning to this clonotype: Since a much larger clone is just one base distant, this may be a read error. This chain uses TRBV6-2 or TRBV6-3 with TRBJ2-5; D is undetermined. Looked up from germline, CDR1 is MNHEY and CDR2 is SVGEGT. The CDR3 runs 15 residues. Trimming removed 4 bases from V and 1 base from J, with 13 bases in between. In DNA form, the CDR3 reads TGTGCCAGCAGTTCCCTGAGACCCCTCCAAGAGACCCAGTACTTC. Its translation is CASSSLRPLQETQYF.

The chain carries TRBV19 and TRBJ1-5; no clear D gene. Germline V gene sequence: CDR1 LNHDA, CDR2 SQIVND (reference sequence). Trimming removed 3 bases at V and 7 bases at J, with 13 bases between. The CDR3 extends over 14 amino acids. CDR3 residues: CASSMAGSGQPQHF. The CDR3, as DNA: TGTGCCAGTAGTATGGCCGGGTCTGGCCAGCCCCAGCATTTT.

This chain links TRBV10-2 with TRBJ2-5, with TRBD1 matching 9 bases. V trimming: 4 bases; J trimming: 3 bases; junction bases outside the gene matches: 3. Germline values: CDR1 WSHSY, CDR2 SAAADI. The CDR3 has 14 amino acids. This CDR3 reads CASSGRDREETQYF. DNA of the CDR3: TGCGCCAGCAGTGGACGGGACAGGGAAGAGACCCAGTACTTC.

The chain links TRBV7-3 to TRBJ1-2, with unresolved D. Germline loops: CDR1 SGHTA, CDR2 FQGTGA. Trimming took off 2 bases at V and 12 bases at J, with 7 bases between the two ends. CDR3 length: 10 amino acids. The DNA of the CDR3 is TGTGCCAGCAGCTTATCTGGAAACACCTTC. It translates to CASSLSGNTF.

This clonotype has a count of ten or more. This chain's CDR3 is CASRPDWGQENTIYF. Written as DNA, the CDR3 is TGTGCCAGCAGACCGGACTGGGGCCAGGAAAACACCATATATTTT. The chain is built from TRBV7-2 and TRBJ1-3; tentative D call: TRBD1 (5 bases). Per germline, CDR1 SGHTA and CDR2 FQGNSA. The CDR3 runs 15 residues. The germline V and J ends were trimmed by 6 bases and 6 bases, with 18 bases remaining between them.

The genes are TRBV15 and TRBJ1-6; D is perhaps TRBD1 (5 bases). The CDR3 has 17 amino acids. V lost 2 bases and J lost 4, with 15 bases in between. Per the germline V gene, CDR1 is LNHNV and CDR2 is YYDKDF (reference sequence). This chain's CDR3 is CATSRNIRDGYNSPLHF. The CDR3 region has the DNA TGTGCCACCAGCAGAAATATAAGGGACGGATATAATTCACCCCTCCACTTT.